The next 31 T cell receptor beta chains were all read from a single sample in a study of response to subunit inactivated influenza vaccine. Using its own MiXCR run on the RT-PCR reads, TCRdb lists one record per CDR3 protein. The table has around 490,000 distinct CDR3 sequences, approximately 7.7% seen once. This specimen was PBMCs from blood, taken less than 25 months after vaccination. The receptors come from a man aged 50-75 years who received an inactivated influenza vaccine.

V and J are TRBV12-3 or TRBV12-4 and TRBJ2-2; a weak D match, TRBD1 (6 bases). This CDR3 region has 15 residues. The V end was cut by 5 bases, the J end by 4 bases, with 14 bases between. This chain's CDR3 is CASSTGLGTTGELFF. The CDR3 DNA follows: TGTGCCAGCAGTACAGGGTTGGGAACCACCGGGGAGCTGTTTTTT.

The rearrangement joins TRBV12-3 or TRBV12-4 to TRBJ2-2, with 8 bases aligning to TRBD2. The CDR3 has 15 amino acids. Germline trimming cut 4 bases from V and 3 bases from J; bases unmatched to any gene: 4. The CDR3 is CASSWTSLYTGELFF. Here the CDR3 DNA reads TGTGCCAGCAGTTGGACTAGCCTTTACACCGGGGAGCTGTTTTTT.

This chain joins TRBV7-9 and TRBJ2-6, with D hard to call. Germline V gene data show CDR1 as SEHNR and CDR2 as FQNEAQ (reference sequence). This CDR3 is 17 amino acids long. Trimming shortened V by 1 base and J by 0 bases, and 10 bases separated the two germline ends. The CDR3 loop is CASSLEGTSSGANVLTF. The CDR3 DNA reads TGTGCCAGCAGCTTAGAAGGCACTTCCTCTGGGGCCAACGTCCTGACTTTC.

This chain uses TRBV18 with TRBJ1-5, with D possibly TRBD1 on 5 matching bases. Trimming stripped 4 bases from V and 6 bases from J, with 16 bases between. Germline V gives CDR1 KGHSH, CDR2 LQKENI. The CDR3 covers 15 residues. The CDR3 DNA is TGTGCCAGCTCACGTGGGACCCTCGGAAGTCAGCCCCAGCATTTT. This codes for CASSRGTLGSQPQHF.

This clonotype was picked up many times. This sequence joins TRBV29-1 and TRBJ1-5; TRBD1 matches at 7 bases. V lost 0 bases, J lost 2 bases, and 1 base stayed unmatched. The germline V gene has CDR1 SQVTM and CDR2 ANQGSEA. There are 14 residues in the CDR3. DNA of the CDR3: TGCAGCGTTGAAGACGGGACAGGCAATCAGCCCCAGCATTTT. Translating it yields CSVEDGTGNQPQHF.

This clonotype has a count of ten or more. The CDR3 here is CSAWLGSADTQYF. DNA for the CDR3: TGCAGCGCCTGGTTAGGTAGTGCAGATACGCAGTATTTT. The chain carries TRBV29-1 and TRBJ2-3; D gene uncertain. Germline V gene lookup returns CDR1 SQVTM and CDR2 ANQGSEA. Trimming left V 7 bases short and J 4 bases short, with 15 bases between. This CDR3 contains 13 residues.

This clonotype was observed a few times. It is likely a read error, because the conserved phenylalanine at the end of the CDR3 is missing. The limits of the CDR3 on the DNA are not certain, so only TCRdb's listed CDR3 is given. CDR3 in amino acids: CASSQDPTTTGHFGPGID. The J gene is TRBJ1-6, the V gene TRBV4-3. Inclusive of both ends, the CDR3 amounts to 18 amino acids. Germline CDR1 LGHNA, CDR2 YSLEER.

This chain links TRBV4-1 with TRBJ2-5; no reliable D call. This CDR3 is 14 amino acids long. V lost 0 bases, J lost 7 bases, and 12 bases lay in between. CDR1 is MGHRA, CDR2 YSYEKL, per germline. CDR3 sequence: CASSQDGTRRTQYF. In DNA, the CDR3 is TGCGCCAGCAGCCAAGATGGAACCCGGCGGACCCAGTACTTC.

This clonotype appeared a few times. The chain links TRBV6-1 to TRBJ2-7, with TRBD1 as a possible D gene (6 bases). In germline, CDR1 is MNHNS, CDR2 SASEGT. Trimming cost V 5 bases and J 5 bases, with 22 bases left between them. The CDR3 length is 16 residues. CDR3 in amino acids: CASSRNNQQGWHEQYF. CDR3 sequence (DNA): TGTGCCAGCAGTAGGAATAACCAACAGGGTTGGCACGAGCAGTACTTC.

V usage is TRBV9 and J usage is TRBJ2-7; no firm D call. V was shortened by 0 bases and J by 3 bases, with 13 bases between the two germline ends. CDR1 is SGDLS, CDR2 YYNGEE, per germline. The CDR3 covers 15 residues. CDR3 in DNA: TGTGCCAGCAGCGTAGCAGCGCAGCCGGGCTACGAGCAGTACTTC. It is translated as CASSVAAQPGYEQYF.

This clonotype was seen ten or more times. The chain recombines TRBV27 with TRBJ1-2; TRBD1 agrees at 9 bases. This CDR3 is 15 amino acids long. With 5 bases clipped from V and 7 bases from J, the junction kept 11 bases outside the gene matches. Per germline, CDR1 MNHEY and CDR2 SMNVEV (reference sequence). The CDR3: CASSPNPGTGSGYTF. In DNA form, the CDR3 reads TGTGCCAGCAGTCCGAACCCCGGGACAGGGTCTGGCTACACCTTC.

Ten or more counts support this clonotype. The V gene is TRBV5-1, the J gene TRBJ2-2; weak D call: TRBD1 (5 bases). Germline V CDR1 and CDR2: SGHRS, YFSETQ. V gave up 2 bases and J gave up 5 bases, with 13 bases separating them. The CDR3 loop spans 15 amino acids. The CDR3, as DNA: TGCGCCAGCAGCTTTGGCGGACATGAGACCGGGGAGCTGTTTTTT. Translating it yields CASSFGGHETGELFF.

The chain links TRBV5-5 to TRBJ2-1; TRBD2 agrees at 10 bases. Germline CDR1 and CDR2: SGHKS and YYEKEE (reference sequence). With 2 bases clipped from V and 8 bases from J, the junction kept 7 bases outside the gene matches. The CDR3 consists of 15 residues. As DNA, the CDR3 is TGTGCCAGCAGCTTATCCAGCGGGAGGGCCTATGAGCAGTTCTTC. It is translated as CASSLSSGRAYEQFF.

This clonotype was seen more than once but under ten times. This chain connects TRBV4-1 to TRBJ1-5; D gene ambiguous. Germline values: CDR1 MGHRA, CDR2 YSYEKL. This CDR3 has 13 residues. V shed 0 bases and J shed 5 bases, with 5 bases lying between them. The CDR3, as DNA: TGCGCCAGCAGCCAAGATTGGTATCAGCCCCAGCATTTT. Translated, it gives CASSQDWYQPQHF.

This clonotype has at least ten counts. The rearrangement uses TRBV20-1 and TRBJ2-3, with D perhaps matching TRBD2 (5 bases). The CDR3 contains 13 residues. Germline CDR1 reads DFQATT; CDR2 reads SNEGSKA (reference sequence). V was shortened by 2 bases and J by 4 bases, with 10 bases between the two germline ends. CDR3 amino acids: CSARFGNADTQYF. The CDR3, as DNA: TGCAGTGCTAGATTCGGGAATGCAGATACGCAGTATTTT.

This clonotype has ten or more counts. J is TRBJ2-5 and V is TRBV20-1, with a possible D match to TRBD2 (6 bases). The germline V and J ends were trimmed by 6 bases and 4 bases, with 15 bases remaining between them. The germline gives CDR1 DFQATT, CDR2 SNEGSKA (reference sequence). The CDR3 sequence is 13 residues long. The CDR3 region has the DNA TGCAGTGCCCAGGAAGCGGGTGTAGAGACCCAGTACTTC. Translating it yields CSAQEAGVETQYF.

The chain employs TRBV6-2 or TRBV6-3 and TRBJ2-1; D is unresolved. The CDR3 runs 13 residues. Germline CDR1 MNHEY, CDR2 SVGEGT. The germline V and J ends were trimmed by 5 bases and 4 bases, with 9 bases remaining between them. The CDR3 reads CASSTTVYNEQFF. DNA of the CDR3: TGTGCCAGCAGTACGACTGTATACAATGAGCAGTTCTTC.

The sample holds many counts of this clonotype. The CDR3 DNA follows: TGCAGTGCTAGAGATATCGGGGGCGGGGGGCAAGCCTACAATGAGCAGTTCTTC. Amino acids: CSARDIGGGGQAYNEQFF. The chain carries TRBV20-1 and TRBJ2-1, with 8 bases lining up with TRBD2. V was pared by 0 bases and J by 2 bases, with 12 bases of the junction left unmatched. There are 18 residues in the CDR3. Germline CDR1 and CDR2: DFQATT and SNEGSKA (reference sequence).

The genes are TRBV6-2 or TRBV6-3 and TRBJ2-3; 13 bases are a match to TRBD2. This CDR3 is built from 16 residues. In germline, CDR1 is MNHEY, CDR2 SVGEGT. Trimming took 6 bases from V and 1 from J; bases not matched to a gene: 4. The chain's CDR3 is CASRSGLAGGTDTQYF. For the CDR3, the DNA is TGTGCCAGCAGATCAGGACTAGCGGGGGGCACAGATACGCAGTATTTT.

In this sample, this clonotype turned up a few times. The chain recombines TRBV6-1 with TRBJ2-2; D call uncertain. The CDR3 spans 14 residues. V gave up 5 bases and J gave up 1 base, with 8 bases separating them. CDR1 is MNHNS and CDR2 is SASEGT in the germline V gene. For the CDR3, the DNA is TGTGCCAGCAGTCGACTTAGGAACACCGGGGAGCTGTTTTTT. Residues: CASSRLRNTGELFF.

The gene calls are TRBV18 and TRBJ2-5; D gene ambiguous. This CDR3 has 14 residues. In germline, CDR1 is KGHSH, CDR2 LQKENI. V dropped 5 bases and J dropped 4 bases, with 14 bases sitting between them. CDR3 DNA sequence: TGTGCCAGCTCATCCCCGCTTTACGCAGAGACCCAGTACTTC. Translating gives CASSSPLYAETQYF.

About this clonotype: Given a much more abundant clone one base away, this may be a read error. The chain is built from TRBV25-1 and TRBJ2-7; D perhaps matches TRBD1 (6 bases). This CDR3 region has 15 residues. Germline V gene lookup returns CDR1 MGHDK and CDR2 SYGVNS. CDR3 residues: CASSELGRGTYEQCF. The CDR3 region has the DNA TGTGCCAGCAGTGAATTGGGCAGGGGAACCTACGAGCAGTGCTTC.

This clonotype was found many times. The V call is TRBV5-1, the J call TRBJ1-1; a weak D match, TRBD1 (6 bases). With 4 bases removed from V and 4 bases from J, the gap between germline ends came to 11 bases. Germline V gives CDR1 SGHRS, CDR2 YFSETQ. This CDR3 region has 13 residues. The CDR3, as DNA: TGCGCCAGCAGCCGTGCGGACAGCACTGAAGCTTTCTTT. Translation gives CASSRADSTEAFF.

V usage is TRBV24-1 and J usage is TRBJ2-5, with TRBD1 matching 8 bases. V lost 4 bases, J lost 4 bases, and 7 bases stayed unmatched. Germline V CDR1 and CDR2: KGHDR, SFDVKD. The CDR3 consists of 15 residues. CDR3 amino acids: CATSDNRDRRETQYF. The CDR3 region has the DNA TGTGCCACCAGTGACAACCGGGACAGGCGAGAGACCCAGTACTTC.

The genes are TRBV10-3 and TRBJ2-1, with D possibly being TRBD2 (7 bases). This CDR3 comprises 16 residues. Germline-derived CDR1 and CDR2 are ENHRY and SYGVKD. Trimming stripped 4 bases from V and 8 bases from J, with 21 bases between. CDR3 region: CAISGPGTTGRDEQFF. CDR3 DNA: TGTGCCATCAGTGGACCTGGGACTACAGGGAGGGATGAGCAGTTCTTC.

This clonotype was seen many times. The V and J genes are TRBV20-1 and TRBJ2-1; D possibly corresponds to TRBD2 (5 bases). The V and J ends lost 6 bases and 4 bases respectively, with 16 bases between them. The CDR3 spans 14 residues. Germline-derived CDR1 and CDR2 are DFQATT and SNEGSKA (reference sequence). The CDR3 reads CSAPSGMGYNEQFF. As DNA, the CDR3 is TGCAGTGCCCCTTCCGGGATGGGGTACAATGAGCAGTTCTTC.

V is TRBV20-1 and J is TRBJ2-7; no definite D call. The ends were cut back, 3 bases at V and 0 bases at J, with 12 bases in the middle. Germline CDR1 reads DFQATT; CDR2 reads SNEGSKA (reference sequence). CDR3 length equals 14 residues. The CDR3 DNA reads as TGCAGTGCTAGCCGAATTTCAAGCTCCTACGAGCAGTACTTC. Its protein product is CSASRISSSYEQYF.

The chain couples TRBV5-6 to TRBJ2-7, with a possible D match to TRBD1 (6 bases). The germline V gene encodes CDR1 SGHDT and CDR2 YYEEEE. The CDR3 is 15 amino acids. V was trimmed by 4 bases and J by 0 bases, leaving 14 bases between them. The CDR3 here is CASSPEGVSSYEQYF. CDR3 DNA: TGTGCCAGCAGCCCCGAGGGGGTGAGCTCCTACGAGCAGTACTTC. The full variable domain, completed using reference TRBV5-6 and TRBJ2-7, is DAGVTQSPTHLIKTRGQQVTLRCSPKSGHDTVSWYQQALGQGPQFIFQYYEEEERQRGNFPDRFSGHQFPNYSSELNVNALLLGDSALYLCASSPEGVSSYEQYFGPGTRLTVT.

The V gene is TRBV9, the J gene TRBJ2-1, with D possibly called TRBD1 or TRBD2 (6 bases each). From germline, CDR1 is SGDLS and CDR2 YYNGEE. Trimming took off 2 bases at V and 5 bases at J, with 17 bases between the two ends. The CDR3 is 16 amino acids. The CDR3 loop is CASSVDLGGNHNEQFF. The CDR3 bases are TGTGCCAGCAGCGTTGATCTGGGGGGCAACCACAATGAGCAGTTCTTC.

This clonotype appeared many times. V usage is TRBV5-1 and J usage is TRBJ2-7; weak D call: TRBD1 (5 bases). The V end lost 7 bases, the J end lost 1 base, and 18 bases lay between the germline ends. Germline V gene data show CDR1 as SGHRS and CDR2 as YFSETQ. The CDR3 is made up of 15 amino acids. CDR3 nucleotides: TGCGCCAGCCGTGATGGGGCAGTAAAATCCTACGAGCAGTACTTC. Protein: CASRDGAVKSYEQYF.

V is TRBV12-3 or TRBV12-4 and J is TRBJ2-7, with TRBD2 matching 7 bases. The CDR3 totals 16 residues. J gave up 1 base and V 5 bases, and 11 bases lay outside the gene matches. The chain's CDR3 is CASSLAYSGLSYEQYF. The CDR3 DNA follows: TGTGCCAGCAGTCTCGCCTATAGCGGGCTTTCCTACGAGCAGTACTTC.